These 3 T cell receptor beta chains were sequenced from one sample in a study of TIL therapy for anti-PD-1-resistant metastatic lung cancer listed by TCRdb under 2021. TCR beta CDR3 regions were amplified from genomic DNA by bias-controlled multiplex PCR with the immunoSEQ v3 hsTCRB kit. In its TCRdb copy, this immuneACCESS table keeps in-frame sequences only and misses some clones. Where compared with another copy, unresolved V genes explain less than half of these, and the others have no known cause. Across this sample there are tens of thousands of clones, with about 60% seen only once. 15% to 20% of the sample is held by the ten biggest clonotypes. Sample time point, as interpreted from the label and publication: pre-treatment sample, taken before nivolumab and TIL therapy. Excised metastases, mostly pleural nodules or supraclavicular lymph nodes, were used as baseline tumor samples and were taken from the same resection from which TIL were grown.

The starting material was tumor tissue, obtained at baseline. Source of these receptors: a woman aged 30-79 years with non-small cell lung cancer.

The rearrangement joins TRBV7-9 to TRBJ1-4; D call uncertain. From germline, CDR1 is SEHNR and CDR2 FQNEAQ (reference sequence). Deletions cut 2 bases from V and 0 bases from J, with 19 bases between. The length of the CDR3 is 19 residues. The CDR3 region is CASSLSRGSSRTTNEKLFF. CDR3 sequence (DNA): TGTGCCAGCAGCTTATCCCGGGGTTCCAGCCGAACAACTAATGAAAAACTGTTTTTT.

The V gene is TRBV6-4, the J gene TRBJ2-1; tentative D call: TRBD2 (6 bases). CDR1 MRHNA and CDR2 SNTAGT come from the germline V gene. This CDR3 region has 13 residues. The ends were cut back, 5 bases at V and 5 bases at J, with 10 bases in the middle. The CDR3 coding sequence is TGTGCCAGCAGTCGGGAGTTCGACAATGAGCAGTTCTTC. This codes for CASSREFDNEQFF.

V usage is TRBV6-5 and J usage is TRBJ2-1; 9 nucleotides agree with TRBD2. CDR1 and CDR2 (germline): MNHEY, SVGAGI. This CDR3 comprises 15 residues. The V segment lost 6 bases and the J segment 5 bases; nucleotides outside the gene matches: 8. CDR3 sequence: CASRQIAGENNEQFF. DNA of the CDR3: TGTGCCAGCAGGCAGATAGCGGGAGAGAACAATGAGCAGTTCTTC.